This is a list of T cell receptor beta chains from one sample in a study of early T cells in non-severe SARS-CoV-2 infection. From the 5' RACE reads, TCRdb called clonotypes with MiXCR, one entry per CDR3 protein. The sample consists of some 59,000 distinct CDR3 sequences, around 9% of them appearing once. Input material: whole blood. These receptors were collected from an adult who was a healthcare worker with PCR-confirmed SARS-CoV-2 infection or an uninfected control (not recorded which). Each CDR3 is given with its conserved first and last residue. A D gene is named only where the DNA matches it firmly. Clone size, where shown, is once, few, many, or a class for clones that have expanded.

CDR3nt: TGCGCCAGCAGTCTGGGCCCCGGGGAGCTGTTTTTT; CDR3aa: CASSLGPGELFF; v_gene: TRBV10-2; d_gene: -; j_gene: TRBJ2-2; abundance: few
CDR3nt: TGTGCCAGCGGCCCTAGTAGGGGTTTGAGCACTGAAGCTTTCTTT; CDR3aa: CASGPSRGLSTEAFF; v_gene: TRBV12-3/TRBV12-4; d_gene: -; j_gene: TRBJ1-1; abundance: -
CDR3nt: TGCGCCAGCAGCTTACAGGGGTCACGGGGCTCTGGGGCCAACGTCCTGACTTTC; CDR3aa: CASSLQGSRGSGANVLTF; v_gene: TRBV5-1; d_gene: TRBD1; j_gene: TRBJ2-6; abundance: few
CDR3nt: TGTGCCAGCAGTTTAGGGAAGAACACTGAAGCTTTCTTT; CDR3aa: CASSLGKNTEAFF; v_gene: TRBV12-3/TRBV12-4; d_gene: -; j_gene: TRBJ1-1; abundance: few
CDR3nt: TGTGCCAGCTCCCGGGGGACAGGGGGGTATCAGCCCCAGCATTTT; CDR3aa: CASSRGTGGYQPQHF; v_gene: TRBV18; d_gene: TRBD1; j_gene: TRBJ1-5; abundance: many
CDR3nt: TGTGCCAGCAGCTCCCGGGGTAGCGGGGGACGGGACCAGTACTTC; CDR3aa: CASSSRGSGGRDQYF; v_gene: TRBV7-2; d_gene: TRBD2; j_gene: TRBJ2-5; abundance: many
CDR3nt: TGTGCCAGCAGCTTCGGCGGGGGGGGAGAGACCCAGTACTTC; CDR3aa: CASSFGGGGETQYF; v_gene: TRBV7-2; d_gene: TRBD2; j_gene: TRBJ2-5; abundance: -
CDR3nt: TGTGCCAGCACCCAACCTGAGCAGTTCTTC; CDR3aa: CASTQPEQFF; v_gene: TRBV2; d_gene: -; j_gene: TRBJ2-1; abundance: few
CDR3nt: TGTGCCAGCAGCTCCGGACTAGCGAGGGATGAGCAGTTCTTC; CDR3aa: CASSSGLARDEQFF; v_gene: TRBV7-2; d_gene: TRBD2; j_gene: TRBJ2-1; abundance: -
CDR3nt: TGCAGTGCCAAACCCGGGACAGACACCGGGGAGCTGTTTTTT; CDR3aa: CSAKPGTDTGELFF; v_gene: TRBV20-1; d_gene: TRBD1; j_gene: TRBJ2-2; abundance: few
CDR3nt: TGTGCCAGCAGCCCCGCTAATAATTCACCCCTCCACTTT; CDR3aa: CASSPANNSPLHF; v_gene: TRBV7-9; d_gene: -; j_gene: TRBJ1-6; abundance: -
CDR3nt: TGTGCCAGCAGCCGCATGAAGACGGGACTAGCGGTCACAGATACGCAGTATTTT; CDR3aa: CASSRMKTGLAVTDTQYF; v_gene: TRBV12-3/TRBV12-4; d_gene: TRBD2; j_gene: TRBJ2-3; abundance: many
CDR3nt: TGTGCCTGGTCCCAAAGGAACGAGCAGTACTTC; CDR3aa: CAWSQRNEQYF; v_gene: TRBV30; d_gene: -; j_gene: TRBJ2-7; abundance: -
CDR3nt: TGTGCCAGCAGCTTATATCGGGGAGCCTACGAGCAGTACTTC; CDR3aa: CASSLYRGAYEQYF; v_gene: TRBV7-6; d_gene: -; j_gene: TRBJ2-7; abundance: few
CDR3nt: TGCGCCAGCAGCTTGATGCCAGGGACCTACAATGAGCAGTTCTTC; CDR3aa: CASSLMPGTYNEQFF; v_gene: TRBV5-1; d_gene: -; j_gene: TRBJ2-1; abundance: many
CDR3nt: TGTGCCAGCAGCCTGTCCACGGGCACTGAAGCTTTCTTT; CDR3aa: CASSLSTGTEAFF; v_gene: TRBV7-3; d_gene: -; j_gene: TRBJ1-1; abundance: many
CDR3nt: TGCAGTGCTGGGCTAGCGGAAAACATTCAGTACTTC; CDR3aa: CSAGLAENIQYF; v_gene: TRBV20-1; d_gene: TRBD2; j_gene: TRBJ2-4; abundance: -
CDR3nt: TGTGCCAGCAGCTACGGGACTGTGCCTAATCAGCCCCAGCATTTT; CDR3aa: CASSYGTVPNQPQHF; v_gene: TRBV5-5; d_gene: -; j_gene: TRBJ1-5; abundance: few
CDR3nt: TGTGCCACTAGGAGGGGGGGTTCCTTT; CDR3aa: CATRRGGSF; v_gene: TRBV6-5; d_gene: -; j_gene: TRBJ1-6; abundance: many
CDR3nt: TGCGCCAGCCGTGCCTCTTCAGGTCAGCCCCAGCATTTT; CDR3aa: CASRASSGQPQHF; v_gene: TRBV10-2; d_gene: -; j_gene: TRBJ1-5; abundance: -
CDR3nt: TGTGCCAGCTCACCGGAGGCTAACTATGGCTACACCTTC; CDR3aa: CASSPEANYGYTF; v_gene: TRBV18; d_gene: -; j_gene: TRBJ1-2; abundance: -
CDR3nt: TGTGCCAGCAGCTTACTAGCGGGGCGCCCCGAGCAGTACTTC; CDR3aa: CASSLLAGRPEQYF; v_gene: TRBV11-2; d_gene: TRBD2; j_gene: TRBJ2-7; abundance: -
CDR3nt: TGTGCCAGCGCACGGGGGACAGGACTTACCGGGGAGCTGTTTTTT; CDR3aa: CASARGTGLTGELFF; v_gene: TRBV6-6; d_gene: TRBD1; j_gene: TRBJ2-2; abundance: -
CDR3nt: TGTGCCAGCAGTTACAGGGTTAGCACAGATACGCAGTATTTT; CDR3aa: CASSYRVSTDTQYF; v_gene: TRBV12-3/TRBV12-4; d_gene: -; j_gene: TRBJ2-3; abundance: few
CDR3nt: TGTGCCAGCAGCCAGGGACTGAACACCGGGGAGCTGTTTTTT; CDR3aa: CASSQGLNTGELFF; v_gene: TRBV7-7; d_gene: -; j_gene: TRBJ2-2; abundance: few
CDR3nt: TGCGCCAGCAGCTTGGGCGGGGAGACCCACGATGAGCAGTTCTTC; CDR3aa: CASSLGGETHDEQFF; v_gene: TRBV5-1; d_gene: -; j_gene: TRBJ2-1; abundance: -
CDR3nt: TGTACCAGCAGCCCAGGACAGGGGGCCTACGAGCAGTACTTC; CDR3aa: CTSSPGQGAYEQYF; v_gene: TRBV7-3; d_gene: TRBD1; j_gene: TRBJ2-7; abundance: -
CDR3nt: TGTGCCAGCAGCGTAGACCGACAGGGTTCGCAGTATTTT; CDR3aa: CASSVDRQGSQYF; v_gene: TRBV9; d_gene: TRBD1; j_gene: TRBJ2-3; abundance: few
CDR3nt: TGTGCCAGCAGTTCCTGGGCCTTTAGGGGAAACACCATATATTTT; CDR3aa: CASSSWAFRGNTIYF; v_gene: TRBV12-3/TRBV12-4; d_gene: -; j_gene: TRBJ1-3; abundance: few
CDR3nt: TGCAGTGCTAGAGGAGGGAATCAGCCCCAGCATTTT; CDR3aa: CSARGGNQPQHF; v_gene: TRBV20-1; d_gene: -; j_gene: TRBJ1-5; abundance: many
CDR3nt: TGTGCCAGCAGCCCGGACGAAGCTCAGCCCCAGCATTTT; CDR3aa: CASSPDEAQPQHF; v_gene: TRBV11-2; d_gene: -; j_gene: TRBJ1-5; abundance: few
CDR3nt: TGTGCCAGCAGTTTTTCCGGCGAGGGGGCCTACGAGCAGTACTTC; CDR3aa: CASSFSGEGAYEQYF; v_gene: TRBV28; d_gene: -; j_gene: TRBJ2-7; abundance: -
CDR3nt: TGTGCCAGCAGCTTAAATAGGATGGAGGGCTACACCTTC; CDR3aa: CASSLNRMEGYTF; v_gene: TRBV7-3; d_gene: -; j_gene: TRBJ1-2; abundance: -
CDR3nt: TGTGCCAGCAGCTTAGGGCAGTCTAATGAAAAACTGTTTTTT; CDR3aa: CASSLGQSNEKLFF; v_gene: TRBV7-9; d_gene: -; j_gene: TRBJ1-4; abundance: many
CDR3nt: TGCACCCACTCGAGGGATACAGGGATGAATCAGCCCCAGCATTTT; CDR3aa: CTHSRDTGMNQPQHF; v_gene: TRBV1; d_gene: -; j_gene: TRBJ1-5; abundance: -
CDR3nt: TGTGCCAGCAGTTATTTTGCGGGGGCGGATACGCAGTATTTT; CDR3aa: CASSYFAGADTQYF; v_gene: TRBV12-3/TRBV12-4; d_gene: -; j_gene: TRBJ2-3; abundance: few
CDR3nt: TGCAGTGCTAGAGGGACATCTGAAGCTTTCTTT; CDR3aa: CSARGTSEAFF; v_gene: TRBV20-1; d_gene: -; j_gene: TRBJ1-1; abundance: many
CDR3nt: TGCGCCAGCAGCCAAGAGTCCGGGACAGCCCATGGCTACACCTTC; CDR3aa: CASSQESGTAHGYTF; v_gene: TRBV4-1; d_gene: TRBD1; j_gene: TRBJ1-2; abundance: few
CDR3nt: TGTGCCAGCAGCTACTGGGGACAGGGCCCCATGAACACTGAAGCTTTCTTT; CDR3aa: CASSYWGQGPMNTEAFF; v_gene: TRBV7-9; d_gene: TRBD1; j_gene: TRBJ1-1; abundance: -
CDR3nt: TGTGCCAGCAGCGATGGGCGATCTTCAGGCGACGAGCAGTACTTC; CDR3aa: CASSDGRSSGDEQYF; v_gene: TRBV7-9; d_gene: -; j_gene: TRBJ2-7; abundance: few
CDR3nt: TGTGCCACCAGCAGAGCGGTGGAGCATGGCTACACCTTC; CDR3aa: CATSRAVEHGYTF; v_gene: TRBV15; d_gene: -; j_gene: TRBJ1-2; abundance: -
CDR3nt: TGTGCCAGCAGGGATCCCTTGTCAGGGCACTATGGCTACACCTTC; CDR3aa: CASRDPLSGHYGYTF; v_gene: TRBV25-1; d_gene: -; j_gene: TRBJ1-2; abundance: many
CDR3nt: TGCGCCAGCAGCCCCTCTAGCACAGATACGCAGTATTTT; CDR3aa: CASSPSSTDTQYF; v_gene: TRBV5-1; d_gene: -; j_gene: TRBJ2-3; abundance: many
CDR3nt: TGTGCCAGCAGAGACCGGGACAGGAGCTACGAGCAGTACTTC; CDR3aa: CASRDRDRSYEQYF; v_gene: TRBV6-1; d_gene: TRBD1; j_gene: TRBJ2-7; abundance: many
CDR3nt: TGTGCCAGCAGAGCGGGACAGGGTGTTCAGCCCCAGCATTTT; CDR3aa: CASRAGQGVQPQHF; v_gene: TRBV6-5; d_gene: TRBD1; j_gene: TRBJ1-5; abundance: few
CDR3nt: TGTGCTAGTGGTTTGGTACTTAGGGGACAGGGCTATTCACCCCTCCACTTT; CDR3aa: CASGLVLRGQGYSPLHF; v_gene: TRBV12-5; d_gene: TRBD1; j_gene: TRBJ1-6; abundance: -
CDR3nt: TGCAGCGACACATCTAGCTCGGAGACCCAGTACTTC; CDR3aa: CSDTSSSETQYF; v_gene: TRBV29-1; d_gene: -; j_gene: TRBJ2-5; abundance: few
CDR3nt: TGTGCCATCAGTGCGGGGGTAGAAGAGACCCAGTACTTC; CDR3aa: CAISAGVEETQYF; v_gene: TRBV10-3; d_gene: -; j_gene: TRBJ2-5; abundance: few
CDR3nt: TGTGCCAGCAGCTTACAGGGCGGAGGCATCTATGGCTACACCTTC; CDR3aa: CASSLQGGGIYGYTF; v_gene: TRBV14; d_gene: -; j_gene: TRBJ1-2; abundance: -
CDR3nt: TGTGCCAGCAGCCTGGACGCCGGGGAGCTGTTTTTT; CDR3aa: CASSLDAGELFF; v_gene: TRBV3-1; d_gene: -; j_gene: TRBJ2-2; abundance: few
CDR3nt: TGTGCCAGCAAACGGACCTCTGGGACCGGGGAGCTGTTTTTT; CDR3aa: CASKRTSGTGELFF; v_gene: TRBV25-1; d_gene: -; j_gene: TRBJ2-2; abundance: few
CDR3nt: TGTGCCACCGACCCCCGGGGGGACAGGAATTCACCCCTCCACTTT; CDR3aa: CATDPRGDRNSPLHF; v_gene: TRBV10-3; d_gene: TRBD1; j_gene: TRBJ1-6; abundance: many
CDR3nt: TGTGCCAGCAGCCATGCAGGGGCTTCTGGCTACACCTTC; CDR3aa: CASSHAGASGYTF; v_gene: TRBV3-1; d_gene: -; j_gene: TRBJ1-2; abundance: -
CDR3nt: TGTGCCATCAGTGCAGCAGGGAGAGAAGCTTTCTTT; CDR3aa: CAISAAGREAFF; v_gene: TRBV10-3; d_gene: -; j_gene: TRBJ1-1; abundance: many
CDR3nt: TGTGCCAGCAGTTTACAGGCGGGGAGGGGTGAGACCCAGTACTTC; CDR3aa: CASSLQAGRGETQYF; v_gene: TRBV27; d_gene: TRBD2; j_gene: TRBJ2-5; abundance: few
CDR3nt: TGTGCCAGCTCACCCGGACGGGACTATGGCTACACCTTC; CDR3aa: CASSPGRDYGYTF; v_gene: TRBV18; d_gene: -; j_gene: TRBJ1-2; abundance: many
CDR3nt: TGCGCCAGCAGCCAAGCCCTCACCGGGGAGCTGTTTTTT; CDR3aa: CASSQALTGELFF; v_gene: TRBV4-1; d_gene: -; j_gene: TRBJ2-2; abundance: few
CDR3nt: TGTGCCAGCAGCCCCCGGGGGCCCGACTCCTACGAGCAGTACTTC; CDR3aa: CASSPRGPDSYEQYF; v_gene: TRBV7-6; d_gene: -; j_gene: TRBJ2-7; abundance: many